The 23 T cell receptor beta chains listed next were all sequenced from one sample in a study of cytomegalovirus exposure and HLA in healthy donors. The study ran its PCR with 60 Vbeta and 13 Jbeta primers. Clones were read by immunoSEQ multiplex PCR, and TCRdb kept only the in-frame ones, dropping some. The table records approximately 150,000 clones, over 75% of them present only once. The sequencing sample was made of PBMCs. Every receptor here comes from a middle-aged man in good health and CMV-seropositive.

V gene TRBV5-1 combines with J gene TRBJ2-7, with D maybe TRBD1 (6 bases). The CDR3 is made up of 13 amino acids. Trimming took off 4 bases at V and 3 bases at J, with 11 bases between the two ends. Germline V CDR1 and CDR2: SGHRS, YFSETQ. CDR3 residues: CASSGGHGYEQYF. The CDR3 region has the DNA TGCGCCAGCAGCGGGGGACACGGCTACGAGCAGTACTTC.

The J gene is TRBJ1-4, the V gene TRBV5-1; D is possibly TRBD1 (5 bases). V lost 7 bases to trimming and J lost 8 bases, with 18 bases between them. The CDR3 loop spans 14 amino acids. The germline gives CDR1 SGHRS, CDR2 YFSETQ. Written as DNA, the CDR3 is TGCGCCAGCGGCGACACGGGGAGGGGCGAAAAACTGTTTTTT. Translated: CASGDTGRGEKLFF.

The chain has TRBV11-3 and TRBJ2-4; D is undetermined. Trimming removed 5 bases from V and 0 bases from J, with 11 bases in between. The CDR3 runs to 15 residues. CDR1 and CDR2 from the germline V gene are SGHNT and YENEEA. The CDR3 here is CASSQAALAKNIQYF. The CDR3 nucleotides are TGTGCCAGCAGCCAAGCCGCGTTAGCCAAAAACATTCAGTACTTC.

The chain uses TRBV7-9 and TRBJ1-1; 7 bases are a match to TRBD1. The CDR3 covers 14 residues. The germline CDR1 and CDR2 sequences are SEHNR and FQNEAQ (reference sequence). The J segment lost 6 bases and the V segment lost 5 bases, leaving 9 bases of the junction unmatched. This CDR3 is CASSGAGGGSEAFF. The CDR3 coding sequence is TGTGCCAGCAGCGGGGCAGGGGGTGGTTCTGAAGCTTTCTTT.

V gene TRBV6-5 combines with J gene TRBJ2-1, with unresolved D. The CDR3 totals 15 residues. Germline V gene lookup returns CDR1 MNHEY and CDR2 SVGAGI. V was cut by 6 bases and J by 6 bases, with 18 bases left in between. The CDR3 protein is CASRSGGGAFNEQFF. As DNA, the CDR3 is TGTGCCAGCAGATCGGGTGGCGGAGCCTTCAATGAGCAGTTCTTC.

This chain joins TRBV7-9 and TRBJ2-7; 7 nucleotides line up with TRBD1. The V and J ends lost 6 bases and 4 bases, in that order; junction bases with no gene match: 18. CDR1 SEHNR and CDR2 FQNEAQ come from the germline V gene (reference sequence). This CDR3 has 17 residues. The DNA of the CDR3 is TGTGCCAGCAGTTCCACAAAAACCGGACAGGATTCTTACGAGCAGTACTTC. It is translated as CASSSTKTGQDSYEQYF. The whole variable domain, filled in from reference TRBV7-9 and TRBJ2-7, reads DTGVSQNPRHKITKRGQNVTFRCDPISEHNRLYWYRQTLGQGPEFLTYFQNEAQLEKSRLLSDRFSAERPKGSFSTLEIQRTEQGDSAMYLCASSSTKTGQDSYEQYFGPGTRLTVT.

This sequence joins TRBV19 and TRBJ1-3; unclear D gene. V lost 8 bases, J lost 0 bases, and 20 bases lay in between. The germline V gene has CDR1 LNHDA and CDR2 SQIVND (reference sequence). This CDR3 comprises 17 residues. The CDR3 sequence is CASGLPGLLSSGNTIYF. The CDR3 nucleotides read TGTGCCAGTGGGCTCCCCGGCCTCCTCAGCTCTGGAAACACCATATATTTT.

This sequence joins TRBV6-1 and TRBJ2-1; 10 nucleotides line up with TRBD2. Trimming took 0 bases from V and 4 from J; bases not matched to a gene: 3. Germline V gene lookup returns CDR1 MNHNS and CDR2 SASEGT. The CDR3 length is 16 residues. For the CDR3, the DNA is TGTGCCAGCAGTGAAGCAGTACTAGCGGGGTACAATGAGCAGTTCTTC. Translating gives CASSEAVLAGYNEQFF.

Comment on this clone: The junction does not match germline at one end; this may be a read error. This chain uses TRBV4-2 with TRBJ1-1; TRBD1 might be the D (6 bases). This CDR3 has 15 residues. Germline V gene sequence: CDR1 LGHNA, CDR2 YNFKEQ. CDR3: CVSSQDLFRGTEAFF. In nucleotides, the CDR3 is TGTGTCAGCAGCCAAGACTTATTCAGGGGCACTGAAGCTTTCTTT.

This chain connects TRBV29-1 to TRBJ1-4; 7 positions agree with TRBD1. Looked up from germline, CDR1 is SQVTM and CDR2 is ANQGSEA. The CDR3 sequence is 14 residues long. The J segment lost 4 bases and the V segment lost 7 bases, leaving 9 bases of the junction unmatched. CDR3 sequence: CSGKVGQSNEKLFF. DNA for the CDR3: TGCAGCGGCAAAGTGGGACAGAGTAATGAAAAACTGTTTTTT.

This chain joins TRBV19 and TRBJ2-7; possible D gene TRBD1, 5 bases. Trimming removed 5 bases from V and 3 bases from J, with 17 bases in between. Germline values: CDR1 LNHDA, CDR2 SQIVND (reference sequence). This CDR3 spans 15 amino acids. CDR3 sequence (DNA): TGTGCCAGTAGTGCAGACAGTTCTACCAGCTACGAGCAGTACTTC. This encodes CASSADSSTSYEQYF.

The chain uses TRBV5-1 and TRBJ2-7, with D uncertain. The CDR3 sequence is 13 residues long. Germline CDR1 SGHRS, CDR2 YFSETQ. Trimming took off 0 bases at V and 3 bases at J, with 7 bases between the two ends. Here the CDR3 DNA reads TGCGCCAGCAGCTTGGAGCTCCACTACGAGCAGTACTTC. This encodes CASSLELHYEQYF.

This sequence joins TRBV5-6 and TRBJ2-2, with 8 nucleotides matching TRBD1. Trimming took 0 bases from V and 7 from J; bases not matched to a gene: 8. Germline loops: CDR1 SGHDT, CDR2 YYEEEE. This CDR3 has 16 amino acids. The CDR3, as DNA: TGTGCCAGCAGCTTGGCGGCAGGGGGCGCGGGCGGGGAGCTGTTTTTT. It codes for CASSLAAGGAGGELFF.

The rearrangement uses TRBV7-2 and TRBJ1-1; possibly TRBD1 for D (6 bases). The germline V gene has CDR1 SGHTA and CDR2 FQGNSA. There are 16 residues in the CDR3. Trimming stripped 2 bases from V and 0 bases from J, with 13 bases between. CDR3 residues: CASSLWGGSMNTEAFF. The CDR3 nucleotides are TGTGCCAGCAGCTTATGGGGGGGCAGCATGAACACTGAAGCTTTCTTT.

The chain joins TRBV5-1 to TRBJ2-1, with D unresolved. This CDR3 is built from 13 residues. Trimming stripped 4 bases from V and 8 bases from J, with 13 bases between. CDR1 SGHRS and CDR2 YFSETQ come from the germline V gene. The DNA for the CDR3 is TGCGCCAGCAGCCCTCTTGGTGGGCATGAGCAGTTCTTC. It is translated as CASSPLGGHEQFF.

CDR3 residues: CASRRDHYNEQFF. DNA of the CDR3: TGTGCCAGCAGGCGGGACCATTACAATGAGCAGTTCTTC. The rearrangement uses TRBV2 and TRBJ2-1; weak D call: TRBD2 (6 bases). Germline lookup yields CDR1 SNHLY and CDR2 FYNNEI. V dropped 6 bases and J dropped 4 bases, with 10 bases sitting between them. This CDR3 spans 13 amino acids.

The V and J genes are TRBV2 and TRBJ2-1, with TRBD1 as a possible D gene (5 bases). Trimming shortened V by 3 bases and J by 6 bases, and 6 bases separated the two germline ends. Germline V gene data show CDR1 as SNHLY and CDR2 as FYNNEI. The CDR3 sequence is 12 residues long. Here the CDR3 reads CASSDRGNEQFF. The CDR3 bases are TGTGCCAGCAGTGATAGGGGCAATGAGCAGTTCTTC. Using reference TRBV2 and TRBJ2-1 for the parts outside the CDR3, the full variable domain is EPEVTQTPSHQVTQMGQEVILRCVPISNHLYFYWYRQILGQKVEFLVSFYNNEISEKSEIFDDQFSVERPDGSNFTLKIRSTKLEDSAMYFCASSDRGNEQFFGPGTRLTVL.

The chain couples TRBV10-3 to TRBJ2-1; 9 bases match TRBD2. This CDR3 has 15 amino acids. The V gene's germline CDR1 is ENHRY and CDR2 SYGVKD. With 6 bases clipped from V and 7 bases from J, the junction kept 10 bases outside the gene matches. The CDR3 loop reads CAISRAGGVENEQFF. The CDR3 nucleotides are TGTGCCATCAGCCGAGCGGGAGGTGTCGAGAATGAGCAGTTCTTC.

Points on this clone: At the DNA level, this CDR3 is encoded by other sequences in the same sample as well. The chain couples TRBV11-3 to TRBJ2-5, with 9 bases that match TRBD2. V dropped 5 bases and J dropped 0; count of bases not matched to a gene: 13. CDR3 length equals 18 residues. Germline V CDR1 and CDR2: SGHNT, YENEEA. CDR3 nucleotides: TGTGCCAGCAGCCGAGGTTCTAGCGGGGTGGGGTACCAAGAGACCCAGTACTTC. This gives the protein CASSRGSSGVGYQETQYF.

The CDR3 region is CAWKGGFSTDTQYF. CDR3 sequence (DNA): TGTGCCTGGAAGGGGGGGTTTTCCACAGATACGCAGTATTTT. The J gene is TRBJ2-3, the V gene TRBV30; tentative D call: TRBD2 (7 bases). This CDR3 has 14 amino acids. Trimming took off 4 bases at V and 2 bases at J, with 13 bases between the two ends. Germline CDR1 reads GTSNPN; CDR2 reads SVGIG (reference sequence).

This chain connects TRBV27 to TRBJ2-1; 11 bases match TRBD2. The CDR3 has 16 amino acids. V lost 9 bases to trimming and J lost 7 bases; unmatched junction nucleotides: 14. CDR1 and CDR2 from the germline V gene are MNHEY and SMNVEV (reference sequence). The CDR3 sequence is CASYTSGLAESNEQFF. CDR3 DNA sequence: TGTGCCAGTTATACATCGGGACTAGCGGAGTCTAATGAGCAGTTCTTC.

The chain carries TRBV7-9 and TRBJ2-7, with 10 bases identical to TRBD2. The DNA end lines up better with TRBJ2-1; the J call may be wrong. The CDR3 totals 17 residues. Per germline, CDR1 SEHNR and CDR2 FQNEAQ (reference sequence). CDR3: CASSSPALAGDVNEQFF. The CDR3 region has the DNA TGTGCCAGCAGCTCACCGGCCCTAGCGGGAGATGTCAATGAGCAGTTCTTC.

CDR3 amino acids: CSVRDRGPTFF. DNA for the CDR3: TGCAGCGTCCGGGACAGGGGCCCGACTTTCTTT. This chain uses TRBV29-1 with TRBJ1-1, with 10 bases fitting TRBD1. The CDR3 runs to 11 residues. Germline V gene data show CDR1 as SQVTM and CDR2 as ANQGSEA. The junction had 7 bases not matched to a gene; V was cut back by 6 bases and J by 12 bases. The complete variable domain, with remaining parts taken from reference TRBV29-1 and TRBJ1-1, reads SAVISQKPSRDICQRGTSLTIQCQVDSQVTMMFWYRQQPGQSLTLIATANQGSEATYESGFVIDKFPISRPNLTFSTLTVSNMSPEDSSIYLCSVRDRGPTFFGQGTRLTVV.